This T cell receptor (beta chain) was sequenced in a study of cytomegalovirus exposure and HLA in healthy donors. General study findings and limits: In a later analysis, a missense DCLRE1C variant was linked to TCR beta V- and J-gene trimming.

60 Vbeta and 13 Jbeta primers were used in PCR. Sequencing used immunoSEQ multiplex PCR; TCRdb keeps in-frame clones, though not all of them. The sample consists of 150,000 to 200,000 clones, about four fifths of them appearing once. This clone occurred once. The antigen is not known. The CDR3 has 15 amino acids. V was clipped by 5 bases and J by 5 bases; unmatched bases: 8. Germline CDR1 reads SGHRS; CDR2 reads YFSETQ. Sample: PBMCs. The receptor was derived from a male donor in good health and CMV-seronegative. The V and J genes are TRBV5-1 and TRBJ2-2, with 8 positions matching TRBD1. The CDR3 loop reads CASREWTGWTGELFF. The CDR3 nucleotides read TGCGCCAGCAGGGAATGGACAGGGTGGACCGGGGAGCTGTTTTTT.